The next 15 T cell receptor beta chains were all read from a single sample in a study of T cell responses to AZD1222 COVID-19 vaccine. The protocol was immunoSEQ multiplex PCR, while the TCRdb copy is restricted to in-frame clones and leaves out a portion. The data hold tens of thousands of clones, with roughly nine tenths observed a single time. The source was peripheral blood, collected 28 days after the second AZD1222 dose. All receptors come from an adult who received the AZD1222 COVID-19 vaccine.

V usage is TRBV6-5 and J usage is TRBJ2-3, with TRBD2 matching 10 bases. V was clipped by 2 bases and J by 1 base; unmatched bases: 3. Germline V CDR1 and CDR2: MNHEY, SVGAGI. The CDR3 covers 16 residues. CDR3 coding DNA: TGTGCCAGCAGTTACGCTAGCGGGAGTGGCACAGATACGCAGTATTTT. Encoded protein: CASSYASGSGTDTQYF.

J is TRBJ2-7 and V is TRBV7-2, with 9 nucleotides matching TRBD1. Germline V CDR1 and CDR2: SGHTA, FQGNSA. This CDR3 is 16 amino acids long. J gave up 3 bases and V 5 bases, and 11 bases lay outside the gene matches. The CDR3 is CASSPYGTGLFYEQYF. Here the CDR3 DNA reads TGTGCCAGCAGCCCGTACGGGACAGGGCTCTTCTACGAGCAGTACTTC.

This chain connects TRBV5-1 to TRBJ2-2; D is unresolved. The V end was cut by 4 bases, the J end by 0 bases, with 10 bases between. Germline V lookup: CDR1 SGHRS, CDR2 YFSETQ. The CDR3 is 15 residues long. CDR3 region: CASSADLANTGELFF. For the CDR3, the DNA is TGCGCCAGCAGCGCTGACCTGGCGAACACCGGGGAGCTGTTTTTT. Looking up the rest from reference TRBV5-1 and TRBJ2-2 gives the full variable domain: KAGVTQTPRYLIKTRGQQVTLSCSPISGHRSVSWYQQTPGQGLQFLFEYFSETQRNKGNFPGRFSGRQFSNSRSEMNVSTLELGDSALYLCASSADLANTGELFFGEGSRLTVL.

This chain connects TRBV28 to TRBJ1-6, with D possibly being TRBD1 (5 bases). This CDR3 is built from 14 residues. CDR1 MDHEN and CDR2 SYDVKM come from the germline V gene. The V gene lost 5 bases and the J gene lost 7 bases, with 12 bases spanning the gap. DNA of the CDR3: TGTGCCAGCAGTAGGGACCGACCAAATTCACCCCTCCACTTT. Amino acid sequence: CASSRDRPNSPLHF.

CDR3 loop: CAWSAPNEQYF. The CDR3 nucleotides read TGTGCCTGGAGCGCCCCGAACGAGCAGTACTTC. This rearrangement joins TRBV30 to TRBJ2-7; D call uncertain. There are 11 residues in the CDR3. The germline V gene has CDR1 GTSNPN and CDR2 SVGIG (reference sequence). V was clipped by 3 bases and J by 5 bases, with 8 bases between them.

The CDR3 reads CASSLLEDTEAFF. The CDR3 DNA is TGTGCCAGCTCATTATTGGAGGACACTGAAGCTTTCTTT. V gene TRBV18 combines with J gene TRBJ1-1; D is unclear. V lost 5 bases and J lost 3, with 10 bases in between. CDR1 is KGHSH and CDR2 is LQKENI in the germline V gene. CDR3 length: 13 amino acids.

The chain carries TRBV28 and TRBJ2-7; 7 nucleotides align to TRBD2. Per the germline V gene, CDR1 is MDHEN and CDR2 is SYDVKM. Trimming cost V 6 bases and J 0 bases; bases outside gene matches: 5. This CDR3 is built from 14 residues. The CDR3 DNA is TGTGCCAGCAGGGATGGCGGGGGCTCCTACGAGCAGTACTTC. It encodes CASRDGGGSYEQYF.

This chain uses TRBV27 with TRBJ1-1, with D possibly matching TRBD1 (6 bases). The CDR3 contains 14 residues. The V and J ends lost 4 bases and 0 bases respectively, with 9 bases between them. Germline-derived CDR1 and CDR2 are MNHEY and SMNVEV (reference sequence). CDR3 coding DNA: TGTGCCAGCAGTTGGACAGAAATGAACACTGAAGCTTTCTTT. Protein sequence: CASSWTEMNTEAFF.

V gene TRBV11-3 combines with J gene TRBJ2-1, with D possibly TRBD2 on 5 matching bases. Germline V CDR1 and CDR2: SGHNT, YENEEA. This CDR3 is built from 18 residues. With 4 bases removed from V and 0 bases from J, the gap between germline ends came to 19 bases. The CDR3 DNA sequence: TGTGCCAGCAGCTCCCCCCGGGGAACTAGGAGCTCCTACAATGAGCAGTTCTTC. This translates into CASSSPRGTRSSYNEQFF.

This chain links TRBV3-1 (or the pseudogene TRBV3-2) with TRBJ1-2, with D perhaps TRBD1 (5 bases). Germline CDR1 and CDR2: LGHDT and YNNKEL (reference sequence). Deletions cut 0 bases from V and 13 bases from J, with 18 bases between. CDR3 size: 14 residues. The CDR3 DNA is TGTGCCAGCAGCCAAGAGGAAACTCAGGGAAAAGGCACCTTC. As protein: CASSQEETQGKGTF.

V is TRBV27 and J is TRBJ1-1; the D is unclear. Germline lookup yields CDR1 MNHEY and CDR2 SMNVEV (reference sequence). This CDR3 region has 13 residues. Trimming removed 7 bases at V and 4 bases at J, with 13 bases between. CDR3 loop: CASTREGSTEAFF. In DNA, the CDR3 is TGTGCCAGCACCCGGGAGGGAAGCACTGAAGCTTTCTTT.

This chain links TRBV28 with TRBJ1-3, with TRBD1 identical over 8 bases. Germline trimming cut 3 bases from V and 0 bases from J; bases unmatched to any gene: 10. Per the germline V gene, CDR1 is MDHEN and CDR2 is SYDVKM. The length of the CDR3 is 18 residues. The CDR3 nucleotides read TGTGCCAGCAGTTTCACAGGGGGGGATACATACTCTGGAAACACCATATATTTT. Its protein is CASSFTGGDTYSGNTIYF.

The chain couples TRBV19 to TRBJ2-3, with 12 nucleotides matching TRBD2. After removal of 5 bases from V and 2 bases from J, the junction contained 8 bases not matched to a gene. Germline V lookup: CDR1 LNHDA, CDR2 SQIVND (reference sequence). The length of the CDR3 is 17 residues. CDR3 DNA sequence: TGTGCCAGTAGTCCAGGCCTAGCGGGAGGGAACACAGATACGCAGTATTTT. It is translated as CASSPGLAGGNTDTQYF.

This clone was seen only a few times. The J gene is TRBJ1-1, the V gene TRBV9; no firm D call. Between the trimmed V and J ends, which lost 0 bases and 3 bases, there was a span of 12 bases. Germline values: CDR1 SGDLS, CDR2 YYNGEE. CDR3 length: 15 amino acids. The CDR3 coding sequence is TGTGCCAGCAGCGTAGTGTCAGGAACTTACACTGAAGCTTTCTTT. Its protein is CASSVVSGTYTEAFF.

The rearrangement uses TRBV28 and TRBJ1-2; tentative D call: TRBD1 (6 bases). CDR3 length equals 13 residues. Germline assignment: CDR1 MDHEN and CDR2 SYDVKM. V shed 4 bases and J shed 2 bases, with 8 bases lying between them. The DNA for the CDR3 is TGTGCCAGCAGTTCACAGGGAAACTATGGCTACACCTTC. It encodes CASSSQGNYGYTF.